These 12 T cell receptor beta chains share one sample of origin, sequenced in a study of Ad26.COV2.S vaccination and SARS-CoV-2 variants. The repertoire was sequenced with immunoSEQ multiplex PCR; TCRdb's copy has only in-frame clones and lacks some. The sample consists of around 45,000 clones, roughly 83% of them appearing once. The specimen comprised peripheral blood, sampled after recovery from COVID-19. These receptors were obtained from a human donor who had recovered from COVID-19.

This rearrangement joins TRBV12-3 or TRBV12-4 to TRBJ2-7; D gene unclear. The germline V and J ends were trimmed by 1 base and 2 bases, with 6 bases remaining between them. The CDR3 is made up of 13 amino acids. The CDR3 bases are TGTGCCAGCAGTTTAGGGAGTCCCTACGAGCAGTACGTC. This gives the protein CASSLGSPYEQYV.

This chain joins TRBV12-5 and TRBJ2-7; the D is unclear. CDR3 length: 10 residues. Trimming took off 4 bases at V and 4 bases at J, with 2 bases between the two ends. From germline, CDR1 is LGHNT and CDR2 FRNRAP. DNA for the CDR3: TGTGCTAGTGGTTCTTACGAGCAGTACTTC. This sequence encodes CASGSYEQYF.

The V and J genes are TRBV24-1 and TRBJ2-7; the D call may be TRBD1 or TRBD2 (5 bases each). The CDR3 has 16 amino acids. Per germline, CDR1 KGHDR and CDR2 SFDVKD. Deletions cut 1 base from V and 1 base from J, with 13 bases between. This chain's CDR3 is CATSDFTRDGSYEQYF. DNA of the CDR3: TGTGCCACCAGTGATTTCACCCGGGACGGTTCCTACGAGCAGTACTTC.

CDR3 residues: CASSLSGTREKLFF. CDR3 nucleotide sequence: TGCGCCAGCAGCCTGTCTGGGACGAGGGAAAAACTGTTTTTT. The J gene is TRBJ1-4, the V gene TRBV5-1; D perhaps matches TRBD1 (5 bases). The CDR3 is 14 residues long. Germline loops: CDR1 SGHRS, CDR2 YFSETQ. Between the trimmed V and J ends, which lost 4 bases and 8 bases, there was a span of 15 bases. Using reference TRBV5-1 and TRBJ1-4 for the parts outside the CDR3, the full variable domain is KAGVTQTPRYLIKTRGQQVTLSCSPISGHRSVSWYQQTPGQGLQFLFEYFSETQRNKGNFPGRFSGRQFSNSRSEMNVSTLELGDSALYLCASSLSGTREKLFFGSGTQLSVL.

The CDR3 spells CASSVAGTYATDTQYF. The CDR3 nucleotides are TGTGCCAGCAGCGTAGCCGGGACATACGCCACAGATACGCAGTATTTT. The V and J genes are TRBV9 and TRBJ2-3; D might be TRBD1 (6 bases). Trimming removed 0 bases at V and 2 bases at J, with 13 bases between. This CDR3 spans 16 amino acids. CDR1 SGDLS and CDR2 YYNGEE come from the germline V gene.

The chain links TRBV19 to TRBJ1-1, with a possible D match to TRBD1 (6 bases). This CDR3 is built from 15 residues. V gave up 6 bases and J gave up 0 bases, with 14 bases separating them. CDR1 LNHDA and CDR2 SQIVND come from the germline V gene (reference sequence). The CDR3, as DNA: TGTGCCAGTAGACAGGGTGGTAACATGAACACTGAAGCTTTCTTT. Its protein product is CASRQGGNMNTEAFF.

The chain couples TRBV29-1 to TRBJ1-5; TRBD1 might be the D (5 bases). The germline CDR1 and CDR2 sequences are SQVTM and ANQGSEA. V was clipped by 5 bases and J by 1 base, with 12 bases between them. The CDR3 is made up of 14 amino acids. The CDR3 loop is CSVSIRESNQPQHF. CDR3 nucleotide sequence: TGCAGCGTTTCCATCAGGGAAAGCAATCAGCCCCAGCATTTT.

The chain uses TRBV7-6 and TRBJ2-3; 8 bases are a match to TRBD1. Trimming at V came to 5 bases and at J to 7 bases, leaving 11 bases not matched to a gene. The CDR3 is 15 amino acids. CDR1 SGHVS and CDR2 FNYEAQ come from the germline V gene. The CDR3 spells CASSPPAGGAHTQYF. The CDR3 DNA reads TGTGCCAGCAGCCCCCCCGCAGGGGGCGCACATACGCAGTATTTT.

The genes are TRBV9 and TRBJ2-2; D gene ambiguous. Trimming shortened V by 3 bases and J by 1 base, and 10 bases separated the two germline ends. Germline CDR1 reads SGDLS; CDR2 reads YYNGEE. The CDR3 has 15 residues. The CDR3: CASSATMLNTGELFF. The CDR3 DNA reads TGTGCCAGCAGCGCTACTATGTTGAACACCGGGGAGCTGTTTTTT.

The gene calls are TRBV11-2 and TRBJ2-7, with D uncertain. Trimming stripped 0 bases from V and 13 bases from J, with 13 bases between. Looked up from germline, CDR1 is SGHAT and CDR2 is FQNNGV. The CDR3 sequence is 12 residues long. The CDR3 loop is CASSLDRTFQYF. The CDR3 bases are TGTGCCAGCAGCTTAGATCGAACTTTTCAATACTTC.

The gene calls are TRBV14 and TRBJ1-4; TRBD1 might be the D (5 bases). Germline values: CDR1 SGHDN, CDR2 FVKESK. This CDR3 is built from 16 residues. Trimming cost V 4 bases and J 7 bases, with 19 bases left between them. CDR3 sequence (DNA): TGTGCCAGCAGCCTTACCGGCGACAGAAGGGGTGAAAAACTGTTTTTT. This translates into CASSLTGDRRGEKLFF.

The rearrangement links TRBV2 to TRBJ1-6, with D possibly TRBD1 on 6 matching bases. CDR3 length: 15 residues. Germline CDR1 reads SNHLY; CDR2 reads FYNNEI. V shed 4 bases and J shed 5 bases, with 12 bases lying between them. The CDR3 nucleotides are TGTGCCAGCAGTGTGGGGACATCGAATAATTCACCCCTCCACTTT. Its protein is CASSVGTSNNSPLHF.